Below are 29 T cell receptor beta chains sequenced from a single sample in a study of cytomegalovirus exposure and HLA in healthy donors (dated by TCRdb to about 2017). Libraries were constructed by the immunoSEQ multiplex PCR assay. The multiplex PCR relied on a mix of 60 forward primers for TCR Vbeta segments and 13 reverse primers for TCR Jbeta segments. TCRdb's version of the immuneACCESS table is confined to in-frame rearrangements and falls short of the full clone set. An unresolved V gene accounts for under half of the shortfall where checked; the remainder is of unknown origin. For this sample the table gives 150,000 to 200,000 clones, of which about 80% were detected only once. Approximately 2% of the sample goes to the ten largest clones. The sample was PBMCs. The receptors stem from a woman in her late teens or twenties in good health and CMV-seropositive.

This clone was detected only a few times. The chain uses TRBV2 and TRBJ1-1; no clear D gene. Trimming left V 2 bases short and J 0 bases short, with 4 bases between. This CDR3 has 13 residues. Germline V gives CDR1 SNHLY, CDR2 FYNNEI. CDR3 residues: CASSEFMNTEAFF. CDR3 nucleotide sequence: TGTGCCAGCAGTGAATTTATGAACACTGAAGCTTTCTTT.

The chain has TRBV9 and TRBJ2-3, with D possibly being TRBD2 (7 bases). Trimming left V 4 bases short and J 7 bases short, with 22 bases between. There are 16 residues in the CDR3. The V gene's germline CDR1 is SGDLS and CDR2 YYNGEE. The CDR3 is CASSPRRGGAIHTQYF. The CDR3 bases are TGTGCCAGCAGCCCCCGTAGAGGGGGGGCGATACATACGCAGTATTTT.

V and J are TRBV11-2 and TRBJ2-5; no reliable D call. The DNA matches TRBJ2-7 better at its end, which makes the J call doubtful. The CDR3 runs to 10 residues. The V gene's germline CDR1 is SGHAT and CDR2 FQNNGV. CDR3 sequence: CASLPYEQYF. The CDR3 region has the DNA TGTGCCAGCTTACCCTACGAGCAGTACTTC.

The table lists this clone with a few counts. The rearrangement uses TRBV2 and TRBJ2-3; D gene ambiguous. This CDR3 has 14 amino acids. V dropped 2 bases and J dropped 1 base, with 7 bases sitting between them. From germline, CDR1 is SNHLY and CDR2 FYNNEI. Here the CDR3 DNA reads TGTGCCAGCAGTGAAACGCGCGGCACAGATACGCAGTATTTT. Translating it yields CASSETRGTDTQYF.

V usage is TRBV7-2 and J usage is TRBJ1-2; D unclear. This CDR3 contains 15 residues. The V end lost 0 bases, the J end lost 1 base, and 9 bases lay between the germline ends. CDR1 and CDR2 (germline): SGHTA, FQGNSA. Here the CDR3 reads CASSLALDYNYGYTF. CDR3 sequence (DNA): TGTGCCAGCAGCTTAGCTTTGGACTATAACTATGGCTACACCTTC.

This clone occurred a few times. The chain links TRBV19 to TRBJ1-5, with D uncertain. Germline V CDR1 and CDR2: LNHDA, SQIVND (reference sequence). V shed 4 bases and J shed 16 bases, with 14 bases lying between them. The CDR3 contains 11 residues. The CDR3 DNA follows: TGTGCCAGTAGTAATTTTCTACGGTTCCATTTT. It specifies CASSNFLRFHF.

The V call is TRBV7-8, the J call TRBJ1-1, with D uncertain. The CDR3 is made up of 12 amino acids. Germline assignment: CDR1 SGHVS and CDR2 FQNEAQ. Trimming shortened V by 5 bases and J by 3 bases, and 7 bases separated the two germline ends. Here the CDR3 reads CASSLTDTEAFF. The CDR3 region has the DNA TGTGCCAGCAGCCTCACGGACACTGAAGCTTTCTTT.

V and J are TRBV9 and TRBJ1-2, with D tentatively TRBD1 (5 bases). In germline, CDR1 is SGDLS, CDR2 YYNGEE. Deletions cut 5 bases from V and 4 bases from J, with 15 bases between. This CDR3 is built from 14 residues. CDR3 nucleotides: TGTGCCAGCAGTACCGGGACTCTATCCTATGGCTACACCTTC. Protein product: CASSTGTLSYGYTF.

The chain is built from TRBV18 and TRBJ1-5; possible D gene TRBD1, 5 bases. The CDR3 loop spans 13 amino acids. V lost 5 bases, J lost 5 bases, and 10 bases lay in between. CDR1 KGHSH and CDR2 LQKENI come from the germline V gene. CDR3 amino acids: CASSLGGDQPQHF. Written as DNA, the CDR3 is TGTGCCAGCTCATTGGGGGGAGATCAGCCCCAGCATTTT.

The chain employs TRBV5-6 and TRBJ1-2; 9 bases match TRBD1. The CDR3 is 14 amino acids. Germline V gives CDR1 SGHDT, CDR2 YYEEEE. V lost 5 bases to trimming and J lost 7 bases; unmatched junction nucleotides: 9. As DNA, the CDR3 is TGTGCCAGCAGTCCCCGGGACAGGGTTTTTGGCTACACCTTC. This gives the protein CASSPRDRVFGYTF.

The J gene is TRBJ1-6, the V gene TRBV4-2; no reliable D call. Looked up from germline, CDR1 is LGHNA and CDR2 is YNFKEQ. The CDR3 length is 15 residues. The V end lost 0 bases, the J end lost 10 bases, and 13 bases lay between the germline ends. CDR3 nucleotides: TGTGCCAGCAGCCAAGAACCCCGGGGATCGTCACCCCTCCACTTT. Its protein product is CASSQEPRGSSPLHF.

This clone was observed once. The V gene is TRBV2, the J gene TRBJ2-2; D is unclear. This CDR3 spans 14 amino acids. The V end was cut by 3 bases, the J end by 4 bases, with 9 bases between. Germline V lookup: CDR1 SNHLY, CDR2 FYNNEI. The CDR3 protein is CASSDSRSTGELFF. The CDR3 DNA reads TGTGCCAGCAGTGATTCTCGGAGCACCGGGGAGCTGTTTTTT.

The chain joins TRBV6-6 to TRBJ1-6; possibly TRBD1 for D (5 bases). Germline CDR1 MNHNY, CDR2 SVGAGI (reference sequence). V lost 8 bases and J 6 bases, leaving 17 bases between the germline ends. The CDR3 loop spans 15 amino acids. CDR3 nucleotides: TGTGCCAGCTCCCCTAGGGGATCCGCTAATTCACCCCTCCACTTT. Its protein is CASSPRGSANSPLHF.

This clone came up a few times. The chain has TRBV28 and TRBJ2-7; maybe TRBD2 (6 bases). V was clipped by 5 bases and J by 6 bases, with 20 bases between them. Per the germline V gene, CDR1 is MDHEN and CDR2 is SYDVKM. This CDR3 contains 15 residues. The DNA of the CDR3 is TGTGCCAGCAGTGGCCAGTCCCCGGGGGTTGGCGAGCAGTACTTC. Residues: CASSGQSPGVGEQYF.

V and J are TRBV5-1 and TRBJ1-1, with 8 bases identical to TRBD1. This CDR3 region has 18 residues. Trimming took 3 bases from V and 0 from J; bases not matched to a gene: 13. CDR1 and CDR2 (germline): SGHRS, YFSETQ. CDR3 amino acids: CASSSPGTGSPMNTEAFF. The CDR3, as DNA: TGCGCCAGCAGCTCTCCGGGGACAGGAAGTCCCATGAACACTGAAGCTTTCTTT.

V is TRBV7-9 and J is TRBJ1-2, with a tentative D call TRBD1 (5 bases). This CDR3 has 14 residues. The V and J ends lost 5 bases and 7 bases respectively, with 17 bases between them. Germline values: CDR1 SEHNR, CDR2 FQNEAQ (reference sequence). Here the CDR3 DNA reads TGTGCCAGCAGCCCGGCGGGGCTCTATGGTGGCTACACCTTC. Its translation is CASSPAGLYGGYTF.

Here the CDR3 reads CASTTGLAGGQNEQFF. The CDR3 region has the DNA TGTGCCAGCACCACGGGACTAGCGGGGGGGCAAAATGAGCAGTTCTTC. This rearrangement joins TRBV7-2 to TRBJ2-1; 16 bases map to TRBD2. The CDR3 contains 16 residues. V shed 7 bases, J shed 7 bases, and the junction held 7 bases outside the gene matches. Germline V lookup: CDR1 SGHTA, CDR2 FQGNSA.

This rearrangement joins TRBV7-6 to TRBJ2-3; tentatively, D is TRBD1 (5 bases). The germline CDR1 and CDR2 sequences are SGHVS and FNYEAQ. Between the trimmed V and J ends, which lost 4 bases and 6 bases, there was a span of 26 bases. The length of the CDR3 is 18 residues. CDR3 in amino acids: CASSSESFVARQSDTQYF. In DNA form, the CDR3 reads TGTGCCAGCAGCTCCGAATCCTTCGTCGCCCGACAGTCTGATACGCAGTATTTT.

V and J are TRBV18 and TRBJ1-1; possible D gene TRBD1, 5 bases. The germline CDR1 and CDR2 sequences are KGHSH and LQKENI. The CDR3 consists of 15 residues. With 2 bases removed from V and 4 bases from J, the gap between germline ends came to 14 bases. This CDR3 reads CASSPFQGRSTEAFF. The CDR3 nucleotides read TGTGCCAGCTCACCATTTCAGGGTAGGAGCACTGAAGCTTTCTTT.

V is TRBV6-4 and J is TRBJ2-1, with 9 nucleotides matching TRBD2. The trim removed 7 bases at V and 6 bases at J, leaving 4 bases unmatched. This CDR3 is built from 13 residues. Per germline, CDR1 MRHNA and CDR2 SNTAGT. CDR3: CASKGGGANEQFF. The CDR3 coding sequence is TGTGCCAGCAAAGGCGGGGGGGCCAATGAGCAGTTCTTC.

The V gene is TRBV28, the J gene TRBJ1-5; 7 bases line up with TRBD1. The junction had 8 bases not matched to a gene; V was cut back by 3 bases and J by 0 bases. The CDR3 runs 17 residues. CDR1 and CDR2 from the germline V gene are MDHEN and SYDVKM. Written as DNA, the CDR3 is TGTGCCAGCAGTTTTCCTACAGGGGCGGGTAGCAATCAGCCCCAGCATTTT. Protein sequence: CASSFPTGAGSNQPQHF.

The chain combines TRBV11-2 with TRBJ2-3; tentatively, D is TRBD2 (7 bases). This CDR3 has 16 residues. CDR1 and CDR2 from the germline V gene are SGHAT and FQNNGV. V lost 4 bases, J lost 3 bases, and 17 bases lay in between. The CDR3 reads CASSSFGGANTDTQYF. The CDR3 coding sequence is TGTGCCAGCAGCTCATTTGGGGGGGCTAATACAGATACGCAGTATTTT.

The chain has TRBV5-1 and TRBJ1-6; unclear D gene. CDR3 length: 15 residues. V lost 1 base, J lost 5 bases, and 10 bases lay in between. Germline CDR1 SGHRS, CDR2 YFSETQ. CDR3 sequence reads: CASSLNAPDNSPLHF. Here the CDR3 DNA reads TGCGCCAGCAGCTTGAATGCACCAGATAATTCACCCCTCCACTTT.

This chain links TRBV6-6 with TRBJ2-1; TRBD2 aligns across 10 bases. There are 15 residues in the CDR3. Germline V gene sequence: CDR1 MNHNY, CDR2 SVGAGI (reference sequence). With 6 bases clipped from V and 7 bases from J, the junction kept 9 bases outside the gene matches. The CDR3 DNA reads as TGTGCCAGCAGCCTGAATAGCGGGGGGCGGAATGAGCAGTTCTTC. Translated, it gives CASSLNSGGRNEQFF.

This clone appeared once. The V and J genes are TRBV6-6 and TRBJ1-5; 8 bases agree with TRBD1. Trimming at V came to 5 bases and at J to 4 bases, leaving 10 bases not matched to a gene. The CDR3 is made up of 16 amino acids. Germline CDR1 is MNHNY and CDR2 is SVGAGI (reference sequence). The CDR3 DNA reads as TGTGCCAGCAGTGGACAGGGCGAACTCTTGAATCAGCCCCAGCATTTT. Translating gives CASSGQGELLNQPQHF.

The rearrangement links TRBV6-4 to TRBJ1-6, with 8 bases lining up with TRBD1. This CDR3 region has 13 residues. In germline, CDR1 is MRHNA, CDR2 SNTAGT. Unmatched junction bases numbered 6, after V lost 8 bases and J lost 9 bases. The DNA of the CDR3 is TGTGCCAGCGGGAGGACAGGGACTTCACCCCTCCACTTT. Protein sequence: CASGRTGTSPLHF.

This clone showed up just once. The chain is built from TRBV27 and TRBJ1-2, with 12 bases matching TRBD1. V was pared by 5 bases and J by 7 bases, with 8 bases of the junction left unmatched. The germline CDR1 and CDR2 sequences are MNHEY and SMNVEV (reference sequence). The CDR3 is 15 residues long. CDR3 bases: TGTGCCAGCAGTAGGGACAGGGGGCGCTTCTCTGGCTACACCTTC. Encoded protein: CASSRDRGRFSGYTF.

The chain couples TRBV2 to TRBJ1-2; TRBD1 is a possible D gene (5 bases). Trimming stripped 5 bases from V and 9 bases from J, with 16 bases between. The CDR3 spans 13 residues. Germline values: CDR1 SNHLY, CDR2 FYNNEI. CDR3 DNA: TGTGCCAGCAGTCCAGACAGAACGGCCCGCTACACCTTC. Amino acids: CASSPDRTARYTF.

This chain links TRBV7-9 with TRBJ1-5, with 7 bases matching TRBD1. Losses at the gene ends were 5 bases for V and 15 bases for J; bases not matched to a gene: 13. Germline loops: CDR1 SEHNR, CDR2 FQNEAQ (reference sequence). The length of the CDR3 is 13 residues. The CDR3 loop reads CASSPKGGLTTHF. The CDR3 nucleotides are TGTGCCAGCAGCCCCAAAGGGGGCCTGACGACGCATTTT.